The present T cell receptor beta chain was sequenced within a study of blood T cell repertoires in COVID-19. Overall study: Sites across the United States, Italy and Spain contributed samples from acute and convalescent COVID-19. The cDNA or gDNA used as material had been derived from T cells, B-cell-depleted T cells, or PBMCs.

Original data processing: For nucleated cells, counts were estimated from reference gene primer amplification. Here immunoSEQ multiplex PCR was the method, and the copy in TCRdb shows in-frame clones only, minus some. The V and J calls and clone size were taken over from that table, and D and trimming were inferred from the DNA. The top ten clones hold around 4.5% of a sample with 55,000 to 60,000 clones, 85% of them seen once. The CDR3 spans 12 residues. Trimming took 5 bases from V and 8 from J; bases not matched to a gene: 3. Germline CDR1 and CDR2: MDHEN and SYDVKM. This TCR was sampled from a man aged 35-49 years with active COVID-19. Input material: peripheral blood. V gene TRBV28 combines with J gene TRBJ1-2; 9 bases align to TRBD1. This chain's CDR3 is CASSGQGLGYTF. The CDR3 bases are TGTGCCAGCAGTGGACAGGGGCTAGGCTACACCTTC.